These 14 T cell receptor beta chains came from one sample sequenced in a study of T cells after yellow fever vaccination. TCRdb passed the 5' RACE reads through MiXCR, listing each CDR3 protein once. The sample contains 150,000 to 200,000 distinct CDR3 sequences, approximately 6.2% of which appear only once. Specimen: CD4+ T cells sorted from PBMCs, collected on the day of the first yellow fever vaccination. These receptors were obtained from a man between 18 and 35 years old who received the YFV17D yellow fever vaccine.

This rearrangement joins TRBV28 to TRBJ2-3, with 8 bases lining up with TRBD2. CDR1 MDHEN and CDR2 SYDVKM come from the germline V gene. The CDR3 totals 15 residues. Trimming at V came to 8 bases and at J to 1 base, leaving 8 bases not matched to a gene. For the CDR3, the DNA is TGTGCCAGCCATACCGGGGGGGTGGGCACAGATACGCAGTATTTT. It is translated as CASHTGGVGTDTQYF.

This clonotype was counted only a few times. The chain recombines TRBV20-1 with TRBJ2-1; 10 bases agree with TRBD2. Germline V gene data show CDR1 as DFQATT and CDR2 as SNEGSKA (reference sequence). The CDR3 runs to 15 residues. J gave up 7 bases and V 2 bases, and 8 bases lay outside the gene matches. The CDR3: CSARSWTSGGNEQFF. The DNA for the CDR3 is TGCAGTGCTAGATCGTGGACTAGCGGTGGGAATGAGCAGTTCTTC.

This clonotype has ten or more counts. J is TRBJ2-1 and V is TRBV7-2; a weak D match, TRBD1 (5 bases). CDR1 and CDR2 (germline): SGHTA, FQGNSA. This CDR3 region has 15 residues. Trimming took 1 base from V and 4 from J, leaving 11 bases between them. The CDR3 nucleotides read TGTGCCAGCAGCTTAGTACCAGGGATGTACAATGAGCAGTTCTTC. As protein: CASSLVPGMYNEQFF. The full variable domain, rest sourced from reference TRBV7-2 and TRBJ2-1, is GAGVSQSPSNKVTEKGKDVELRCDPISGHTALYWYRQSLGQGLEFLIYFQGNSAPDKSGLPSDRFSAERTGGSVSTLTIQRTQQEDSAVYLCASSLVPGMYNEQFFGPGTRLTVL.

The sample holds a few counts of this clonotype. The CDR3 is CASSFDREYEQYV. In DNA, the CDR3 is TGTGCCAGCAGCTTTGACAGGGAGTACGAGCAGTACGTC. This chain joins TRBV5-4 and TRBJ2-7; 7 bases fit TRBD1. The CDR3 is 13 residues long. J lost 4 bases, V lost 2 bases, and 3 bases had no gene match. Germline V CDR1 and CDR2: SGHNT, YYREEE (reference sequence).

The V call is TRBV19, the J call TRBJ1-2; D is unresolved. V was shortened by 6 bases and J by 6 bases, with 17 bases between the two germline ends. The CDR3 loop spans 14 amino acids. Germline CDR1 is LNHDA and CDR2 is SQIVND (reference sequence). The CDR3 sequence is CASSHTTRPDGYTF. The CDR3 nucleotides are TGTGCCAGTAGCCACACAACACGGCCTGATGGCTACACCTTC.

At least ten counts were recorded for this clonotype. V is TRBV2 and J is TRBJ2-7; tentatively, D is TRBD2 (6 bases). CDR3 size: 14 residues. Germline V gives CDR1 SNHLY, CDR2 FYNNEI. V lost 5 bases and J 6 bases, leaving 17 bases between the germline ends. The chain's CDR3 is CASSSGLGRGEQYF. The CDR3 DNA follows: TGTGCCAGCAGTTCGGGACTGGGAAGGGGCGAGCAGTACTTC. Looking up the rest from reference TRBV2 and TRBJ2-7 gives the full variable domain: EPEVTQTPSHQVTQMGQEVILRCVPISNHLYFYWYRQILGQKVEFLVSFYNNEISEKSEIFDDQFSVERPDGSNFTLKIRSTKLEDSAMYFCASSSGLGRGEQYFGPGTRLTVT.

This clonotype showed up just a few times. The rearrangement uses TRBV18 and TRBJ1-4; no clear D. V lost 3 bases, J lost 5 bases, and 10 bases lay in between. Germline assignment: CDR1 KGHSH and CDR2 LQKENI. The CDR3 length is 14 residues. The CDR3, as DNA: TGTGCCAGCTCACCGCAGCCAGAAAATGAAAAACTGTTTTTT. Protein sequence: CASSPQPENEKLFF.

This clonotype showed up many times. The CDR3 coding sequence is TGTGCCAGCAGCCTCTCCCCCGGACTAGCCAAAAACATTCAGTACTTC. Protein: CASSLSPGLAKNIQYF. The rearrangement joins TRBV12-3 or TRBV12-4 to TRBJ2-4, with D possibly TRBD2 on 5 matching bases. The CDR3 runs 16 residues. Trimming pared 6 bases from V and 0 bases from J, leaving 15 bases between.

This clonotype has ten or more counts. This chain links TRBV7-8 with TRBJ2-1; no clear D gene. The V gene's germline CDR1 is SGHVS and CDR2 FQNEAQ. Trimming stripped 2 bases from V and 4 bases from J, with 6 bases between. This CDR3 region has 13 residues. CDR3 region: CASSLIVYNEQFF. The CDR3 DNA sequence: TGTGCCAGCAGCTTAATAGTTTACAATGAGCAGTTCTTC.

The sample holds many counts of this clonotype. The rearrangement links TRBV27 to TRBJ2-1; 7 bases line up with TRBD1. In germline, CDR1 is MNHEY, CDR2 SMNVEV (reference sequence). J was trimmed by 5 bases and V by 5 bases; bases with no gene match: 3. The CDR3 has 13 residues. The CDR3 bases are TGTGCCAGCAGTCACGGGACAGACAATGAGCAGTTCTTC. This encodes CASSHGTDNEQFF.

This clonotype appeared many times. This sequence joins TRBV2 and TRBJ2-5, with 10 bases fitting TRBD2. The CDR3 extends over 15 amino acids. CDR1 and CDR2 (germline): SNHLY, FYNNEI. Unmatched junction bases numbered 6, after V lost 4 bases and J lost 4 bases. The CDR3 sequence is CASSAAGGPAETQYF. The CDR3 DNA reads TGTGCCAGCAGTGCAGCGGGGGGGCCAGCAGAGACCCAGTACTTC.

This clonotype came up many times. The J gene is TRBJ2-1, the V gene TRBV7-2; D remains unclear. Germline V gene sequence: CDR1 SGHTA, CDR2 FQGNSA. Trimming stripped 3 bases from V and 7 bases from J, with 16 bases between. This CDR3 contains 15 residues. The CDR3 sequence: CASSFYVEARNEQFF. CDR3 nucleotides: TGTGCCAGCAGCTTTTATGTCGAAGCTCGAAATGAGCAGTTCTTC.

Many counts were recorded for this clonotype. The chain carries TRBV4-2 and TRBJ2-1; D not resolved. V shed 0 bases and J shed 4 bases, with 7 bases lying between them. This CDR3 region has 14 residues. CDR1 is LGHNA and CDR2 is YNFKEQ in the germline V gene. CDR3 coding DNA: TGTGCCAGCAGCCAAGATCGTCAGTACAATGAGCAGTTCTTC. Its translation: CASSQDRQYNEQFF.

J is TRBJ2-3 and V is TRBV5-4; 10 bases fit TRBD2. V lost 4 bases and J lost 6; bases outside the gene matches: 11. Germline CDR1 is SGHNT and CDR2 is YYREEE (reference sequence). This CDR3 is built from 16 residues. The CDR3 protein is CASSAPLAGGGDTQYF. In DNA form, the CDR3 reads TGTGCCAGCAGCGCCCCCTTAGCGGGGGGCGGGGATACGCAGTATTTT.